This T cell receptor (beta chain) is drawn from a study of control samples from healthy donors and cancer patients. This CDR3 region has 14 residues. V lost 2 bases and J lost 11, with 16 bases in between. CDR1 is SGHTA, CDR2 FQGNSA, per germline. TCRdb's copy holds only in-frame clones and misses some; the assay was immunoSEQ multiplex PCR. The sample records about 120,000 clones, 75% to 90% being singletons. This clone has only a few counts. This clonotype was obtained from a woman in her forties or fifties with colorectal cancer. The sequenced material came from PBMCs. V and J are TRBV7-2 and TRBJ2-1; perhaps TRBD2 as D (5 bases). CDR3 coding DNA: TGTGCCAGCAGCTTACCGACACTAGATTTCAAGCAGTTCTTC. It translates to CASSLPTLDFKQFF.